This entry concerns a single T cell receptor beta chain. What it binds is unknown. The V end lost 2 bases, the J end lost 1 base, and 6 bases lay between the germline ends. The CDR3 is 13 residues long. Per germline, CDR1 SGHRS and CDR2 YFSETQ. This entry is derived from a study of T cell repertoires in ileal Crohn's disease. Study in general: All patients had surgery for stricturing (roughly 61%) or penetrating (roughly 39%) disease. About half of patients got postoperative therapy: ten or so thiopurines, approximately 17 anti-TNF. Whole-study results and caveats: Compared with non-smokers, active smokers at surgery showed more clonal expansions.

Approximately 550 nanograms of biopsy DNA per sample underwent TCRB immunosequencing. Some clones are missing from TCRdb's copy, which holds only in-frame ones; the method was immunoSEQ multiplex PCR. The sample shows 15,000 or so clones, around 90% of them seen only once. Specimen: ileal tissue. V and J are TRBV5-1 and TRBJ2-5, with D unclear. This TCR came from an adult with Crohn's disease. The CDR3 nucleotides read TGCGCCAGCAGCTTAGCGAGCCAAGAGACCCAGTACTTC. It translates to CASSLASQETQYF.